Presented here are 28 T cell receptor beta chains from one specimen sequenced in a study of blood T cell repertoires in COVID-19. The data were produced by immunoSEQ multiplex PCR, yet TCRdb's version contains in-frame clones alone and is incomplete. The sample has hundreds of thousands of clones, roughly 84% seen once; the top ten hold approximately 6.2%. Sequencing input: PBMCs or T cells enriched from blood (not recorded which). Receptor source: a middle-aged woman who had recovered from COVID-19.

The chain couples TRBV5-1 to TRBJ2-3, with TRBD1 matching 8 bases. Germline V lookup: CDR1 SGHRS, CDR2 YFSETQ. After removal of 0 bases from V and 5 bases from J, the junction contained 5 bases not matched to a gene. The CDR3 length is 15 residues. In DNA form, the CDR3 reads TGCGCCAGCAGCTTGGTGGGACAGGCGATAGATACGCAGTATTTT. This gives the protein CASSLVGQAIDTQYF. The variable domain in full, with the rest retrieved from reference TRBV5-1 and TRBJ2-3, is KAGVTQTPRYLIKTRGQQVTLSCSPISGHRSVSWYQQTPGQGLQFLFEYFSETQRNKGNFPGRFSGRQFSNSRSEMNVSTLELGDSALYLCASSLVGQAIDTQYFGPGTRLTVL.

This sequence joins TRBV5-5 and TRBJ1-6, with 10 bases identical to TRBD1. The germline V gene encodes CDR1 SGHKS and CDR2 YYEKEE (reference sequence). The V gene end was trimmed by 4 bases and the J gene end by 7 bases; junction bases not matched to a gene: 5. This CDR3 is built from 15 residues. In DNA, the CDR3 is TGTGCCAGCAGCGACAGGGGGCGTGGGAATTCACCCCTCCACTTT. Protein sequence: CASSDRGRGNSPLHF.

This chain joins TRBV3-1 (or the pseudogene TRBV3-2) and TRBJ2-7; 8 bases match TRBD1. CDR3 size: 14 residues. V shed 1 base, J shed 6 bases, and the junction held 5 bases outside the gene matches. Germline values: CDR1 LGHDT, CDR2 YNNKEL (reference sequence). The CDR3 DNA reads TGTGCCAGCAGCCAAGGACAGGGGATGGGCGAGCAGTACTTC. Encoded protein: CASSQGQGMGEQYF.

The chain is built from TRBV3-1 (or the pseudogene TRBV3-2) and TRBJ2-1; 10 nucleotides match TRBD2. CDR3 size: 15 residues. Germline CDR1 LGHDT, CDR2 YNNKEL (reference sequence). Trimming cost V 4 bases and J 8 bases; bases outside gene matches: 8. CDR3 nucleotides: TGTGCCAGCAGCCCGAGGGCTAGCGGGAGCCATGAGCAGTTCTTC. Amino acid sequence: CASSPRASGSHEQFF.

This sequence joins TRBV7-9 and TRBJ1-2; 9 bases map to TRBD1. The CDR3 length is 13 residues. Germline trimming cut 11 bases from V and 3 bases from J; bases unmatched to any gene: 7. The V gene's germline CDR1 is SEHNR and CDR2 FQNEAQ (reference sequence). The CDR3 is CAAQGAADYGYTF. CDR3 sequence (DNA): TGTGCCGCACAGGGGGCCGCGGACTATGGCTACACCTTC.

The rearrangement uses TRBV28 and TRBJ2-7; D is undetermined. V lost 2 bases to trimming and J lost 3 bases, with 11 bases between them. This CDR3 has 14 residues. The V gene's germline CDR1 is MDHEN and CDR2 SYDVKM. This chain's CDR3 is CASSLQVSLYEQYF. In nucleotides, the CDR3 is TGTGCCAGCAGTTTACAGGTATCCCTCTACGAGCAGTACTTC.

The chain uses TRBV11-2 and TRBJ2-1; D is unresolved. CDR1 is SGHAT, CDR2 FQNNGV, per germline. The V gene lost 5 bases and the J gene lost 8 bases, with 10 bases spanning the gap. The CDR3 is 12 amino acids. The DNA of the CDR3 is TGTGCCAGCAGCCCAGTGGCTGATGAGCAGTTCTTC. It translates to CASSPVADEQFF.

With regard to this clone: This same CDR3 is encoded by further DNA sequences in the sample. The chain recombines TRBV10-3 with TRBJ1-3, with TRBD1 matching 8 bases. Germline V gene lookup returns CDR1 ENHRY and CDR2 SYGVKD. The CDR3 contains 14 residues. Trimming took 3 bases from V and 4 from J; bases not matched to a gene: 2. CDR3 sequence (DNA): TGTGCCATCAGTGATGACAGGGGCGGAAACACCATATATTTT. It specifies CAISDDRGGNTIYF.

The gene calls are TRBV12-3 or TRBV12-4 and TRBJ2-2, with 7 bases matching TRBD2. Trimming cost V 3 bases and J 5 bases; bases outside gene matches: 0. There are 13 residues in the CDR3. CDR3 protein: CASSLGGTGELFF. CDR3 DNA: TGTGCCAGCAGTTTGGGGGGGACCGGGGAGCTGTTTTTT.

The genes are TRBV19 and TRBJ2-3; 8 bases fit TRBD2. The V gene end was trimmed by 8 bases and the J gene end by 4 bases; junction bases not matched to a gene: 8. The V gene's germline CDR1 is LNHDA and CDR2 SQIVND (reference sequence). This CDR3 spans 14 amino acids. CDR3 protein: CASSLSGSSDTQYF. The DNA for the CDR3 is TGTGCCAGTTCCTTGAGCGGGAGTTCAGATACGCAGTATTTT.

The V gene is TRBV6-5, the J gene TRBJ2-7; 8 bases are a match to TRBD2. The CDR3 covers 14 residues. Unmatched junction bases numbered 9, after V lost 5 bases and J lost 6 bases. Germline CDR1 reads MNHEY; CDR2 reads SVGAGI. CDR3 in DNA: TGTGCCAGCAGTCCCGGTGCTAGCGGGTTCGAGCAGTACGTC. Residues: CASSPGASGFEQYV.

The gene calls are TRBV2 and TRBJ2-1, with a possible D match to TRBD2 (6 bases). V lost 7 bases to trimming and J lost 10 bases, with 23 bases between them. Germline assignment: CDR1 SNHLY and CDR2 FYNNEI. This CDR3 contains 15 residues. The CDR3 bases are TGTGCCAGCACCGGGACTGATGCCTTCTACTTAGAGCAGTTCTTC. Amino acid sequence: CASTGTDAFYLEQFF.

The genes are TRBV19 and TRBJ2-7; tentative D call: TRBD2 (6 bases). The CDR3 has 13 amino acids. The germline gives CDR1 LNHDA, CDR2 SQIVND (reference sequence). The germline V and J ends were trimmed by 3 bases and 5 bases, with 11 bases remaining between them. The CDR3 DNA is TGTGCCAGTAGTATCTCTAGCGAACACGAGCAGTACTTC. It codes for CASSISSEHEQYF.

This rearrangement joins TRBV18 to TRBJ1-2, with a tentative D call TRBD1 (6 bases). Germline V CDR1 and CDR2: KGHSH, LQKENI. Trimming left V 3 bases short and J 8 bases short, with 13 bases between. The CDR3 runs to 13 residues. The CDR3 here is CASSPGQQRGYTF. In DNA, the CDR3 is TGTGCCAGCTCACCCGGACAGCAGCGGGGCTACACCTTC.

The chain recombines TRBV5-1 with TRBJ2-7; TRBD1 agrees at 8 bases. The CDR3 totals 14 residues. Germline-derived CDR1 and CDR2 are SGHRS and YFSETQ. Trimming cost V 4 bases and J 8 bases; bases outside gene matches: 11. The CDR3 coding sequence is TGCGCCAGCAGCCGAGACCAGGGGGCGTCACAGCAGTACTTC. Translated: CASSRDQGASQQYF.

V and J are TRBV5-4 and TRBJ1-1; D perhaps matches TRBD1 (6 bases). CDR1 SGHNT and CDR2 YYREEE come from the germline V gene (reference sequence). Trimming removed 1 base from V and 1 base from J, with 11 bases in between. The length of the CDR3 is 15 residues. The CDR3 DNA reads as TGTGCCAGCAGCTTGCGCACAGGGAGGAACACTGAAGCTTTCTTT. Protein sequence: CASSLRTGRNTEAFF.

In this sample, this clone turned up once. This chain connects TRBV4-1 to TRBJ2-3; D is unresolved. CDR3 size: 12 residues. V lost 3 bases to trimming and J lost 8 bases, with 9 bases between them. CDR1 is MGHRA and CDR2 is YSYEKL in the germline V gene. The CDR3 DNA follows: TGCGCCAGCAGCCACCCCCTAGGTACGCAGTATTTT. Translating gives CASSHPLGTQYF.

The rearrangement uses TRBV30 and TRBJ2-1, with D maybe TRBD2 (6 bases). The CDR3 has 14 amino acids. V lost 4 bases to trimming and J lost 14 bases, with 24 bases between them. Germline CDR1 GTSNPN, CDR2 SVGIG (reference sequence). This CDR3 is CAWNLRGLAQGKFF. The CDR3, as DNA: TGTGCCTGGAACCTTAGGGGACTGGCACAAGGAAAGTTCTTC. The full variable domain, in which reference TRBV30 and TRBJ2-1 provide the parts outside the CDR3, is SQTIHQWPATLVQPVGSPLSLECTVEGTSNPNLYWYRQAAGRGLQLLFYSVGIGQISSEVPQNLSASRPQDRQFILSSKKLLLSDSGFYLCAWNLRGLAQGKFFGPGTRLTVL.

The chain combines TRBV9 with TRBJ1-3; D might be TRBD1 (6 bases). This CDR3 is built from 16 residues. Trimming took 4 bases from V and 0 from J, leaving 14 bases between them. CDR1 and CDR2 from the germline V gene are SGDLS and YYNGEE. CDR3 bases: TGTGCCAGCAGCTTTGAACAGGGAGCCTCTGGAAACACCATATATTTT. Translating gives CASSFEQGASGNTIYF.

The chain employs TRBV28 and TRBJ1-5; 8 positions agree with TRBD1. Germline V gene sequence: CDR1 MDHEN, CDR2 SYDVKM. V lost 4 bases and J lost 5; bases outside the gene matches: 10. The CDR3 runs to 16 residues. CDR3 in amino acids: CASSSHPQGAHQPQHF. In DNA form, the CDR3 reads TGTGCCAGCAGTTCCCATCCTCAGGGGGCTCATCAGCCCCAGCATTTT.

Concerning this clone: Additional DNA sequences in this sample encode the identical CDR3. J is TRBJ2-5 and V is TRBV7-2; D is possibly TRBD1 (6 bases). The CDR3 loop spans 14 amino acids. Per germline, CDR1 SGHTA and CDR2 FQGNSA. V shed 1 base and J shed 5 bases, with 11 bases lying between them. This CDR3 reads CASSLVGGRETQYF. The DNA of the CDR3 is TGTGCCAGCAGCTTAGTAGGGGGTAGGGAGACCCAGTACTTC.

The chain has TRBV4-1 and TRBJ1-5; no firm D call. The germline CDR1 and CDR2 sequences are MGHRA and YSYEKL. The CDR3 totals 14 residues. Trimming took off 3 bases at V and 0 bases at J, with 6 bases between the two ends. The CDR3: CASSHPYSNQPQHF. CDR3 bases: TGCGCCAGCAGCCACCCTTATAGCAATCAGCCCCAGCATTTT.

In regard to this clone: The junction departs from germline at one end; a sequencing error may be responsible. V gene TRBV4-1 combines with J gene TRBJ2-1; the match to TRBD2 covers 8 bases. The CDR3 covers 17 residues. CDR1 MGHRA and CDR2 YSYEKL come from the germline V gene. CDR3 DNA sequence: TGCGCCAGCAGCCAGCCTTCAGCGGGAGATAGTTACAATGTGCAGTTCTTC. Protein: CASSQPSAGDSYNVQFF.

This rearrangement joins TRBV11-3 to TRBJ2-5; 8 nucleotides agree with TRBD1. V lost 5 bases to trimming and J lost 2 bases; unmatched junction nucleotides: 7. CDR3 size: 15 residues. The germline V gene encodes CDR1 SGHNT and CDR2 YENEEA. For the CDR3, the DNA is TGTGCCAGCAGCCCCGGGACAGGATTTCAAGAGACCCAGTACTTC. It encodes CASSPGTGFQETQYF.

The chain carries TRBV29-1 and TRBJ2-2; no definite D call. Germline V gene lookup returns CDR1 SQVTM and CDR2 ANQGSEA. The ends were cut back, 4 bases at V and 6 bases at J, with 9 bases in the middle. The CDR3 contains 12 residues. Here the CDR3 DNA reads TGCAGCGTTGTCGAGGCAGCCGGGGAGCTGTTTTTT. It specifies CSVVEAAGELFF.

The chain has TRBV27 and TRBJ2-2; TRBD1 is a possible D gene (6 bases). The CDR3 sequence is 15 residues long. CDR1 MNHEY and CDR2 SMNVEV come from the germline V gene (reference sequence). V dropped 3 bases and J dropped 1 base, with 9 bases sitting between them. The CDR3 loop is CASSLWGQNTGELFF. The CDR3 coding sequence is TGTGCCAGCAGTTTGTGGGGACAGAACACCGGGGAGCTGTTTTTT.

The rearrangement uses TRBV7-6 and TRBJ2-2; 9 nucleotides line up with TRBD2. Germline V gives CDR1 SGHVS, CDR2 FNYEAQ. The CDR3 totals 16 residues. The junction had 7 bases not matched to a gene; V was cut back by 5 bases and J by 3 bases. The CDR3, as DNA: TGTGCCAGCAGCGAGGGGACTAGCATAGACACCGGGGAGCTGTTTTTT. As protein: CASSEGTSIDTGELFF. The entire variable domain, with the rest obtained from reference TRBV7-6 and TRBJ2-2, is as follows: GAGVSQSPRYKVTKRGQDVALRCDPISGHVSLYWYRQALGQGPEFLTYFNYEAQQDKSGLPNDRFSAERPEGSISTLTIQRTEQRDSAMYRCASSEGTSIDTGELFFGEGSRLTVL.

This chain joins TRBV12-2 and TRBJ2-7; no DNA check was done on the table's D call, TRBD2. TRBV12-2 is labeled a pseudogene. The CDR3 spans 13 residues. The CDR3 DNA sequence: TGTGCAAGTCGAGGGGAGGAGGCCTACGAGCAGTACGTC. Translated, it gives CASRGEEAYEQYV.